The clone carrying this TCR beta chain was seen at least ten times. TCRdb used MiXCR to reprocess the 5' RACE reads, holding one entry per CDR3 protein. The sample comprises about 890,000 distinct CDR3 sequences, more than 9% of which are singletons, and around 1.5% rests with the top ten. The record originates from a study of identical twins. V lost 2 bases, J lost 6 bases, and 16 bases stayed unmatched. The CDR3 contains 19 residues. Germline assignment: CDR1 SGHAT and CDR2 FQNNGV. The sample also formed part of further work on yellow fever vaccine responses in identical twins.

The chain carries TRBV11-2 and TRBJ2-2, with TRBD1 matching over 9 bases. This TCR was sampled from a woman under 30 in good health. Material: PBMCs. CDR3 amino acids: CASSLIAAGTGLTAGELFF. The CDR3 DNA reads as TGTGCCAGCAGCTTAATAGCGGCAGGGACAGGGTTGACCGCCGGGGAGCTGTTTTTT. Based on the CDR3 plus reference TRBV11-2 and TRBJ2-2, the full variable domain is EAGVAQSPRYKIIEKRQSVAFWCNPISGHATLYWYQQILGQGPKLLIQFQNNGVVDDSQLPKDRFSAERLKGVDSTLKIQPAKLEDSAVYLCASSLIAAGTGLTAGELFFGEGSRLTVL.